A selection of T cell receptor beta chains follows, all from one sample in a study of early T cells in non-severe SARS-CoV-2 infection. A single record per CDR3 protein comes from TCRdb applying MiXCR to the 5' RACE reads. The profile covers about 57,000 distinct CDR3 sequences, with 13% appearing a single time and around 4.7% taken by the ten largest. Material: whole blood. Receptor source: an adult who was a healthcare worker with PCR-confirmed SARS-CoV-2 infection or an uninfected control (not recorded which). The CDR3 runs from the conserved cysteine through the conserved F or W. Fields, in order: D gene, J gene, V gene, clone size, CDR3 protein, CDR3 DNA. The D gene is left open where the match is weak. Some rows have no size entry. The others give once, few or many, or a class for an expanded clone.

d_call: NA; j_call: TRBJ2-5; v_call: TRBV7-9; clone_size: NA; cdr3_aa: CASTVGETQYF; cdr3_nt: TGTGCCAGCACGGTTGGTGAGACCCAGTACTTC
d_call: TRBD1; j_call: TRBJ1-3; v_call: TRBV7-2; clone_size: NA; cdr3_aa: CASTEQGLTGNTIYF; cdr3_nt: TGTGCCAGCACCGAACAGGGGCTGACTGGAAACACCATATATTTT
d_call: NA; j_call: TRBJ2-2; v_call: TRBV11-2; clone_size: many; cdr3_aa: CAGGRGWENTGELFF; cdr3_nt: TGTGCCGGGGGTCGAGGGTGGGAGAACACCGGGGAGCTGTTTTTT
d_call: NA; j_call: TRBJ1-1; v_call: TRBV7-3; clone_size: NA; cdr3_aa: CASSLIREAEAFF; cdr3_nt: TGTGCCAGCAGCTTAATCCGGGAGGCTGAAGCTTTCTTT
d_call: TRBD2; j_call: TRBJ2-7; v_call: TRBV11-2; clone_size: NA; cdr3_aa: CASSSRLAGGTYEQYF; cdr3_nt: TGTGCCAGCAGCTCCAGACTAGCGGGGGGAACCTACGAGCAGTACTTC
d_call: NA; j_call: TRBJ2-1; v_call: TRBV6-4; clone_size: few; cdr3_aa: CASSDSGGGIDEQFF; cdr3_nt: TGTGCCAGCAGTGACTCGGGGGGGGGCATCGATGAGCAGTTCTTC
d_call: NA; j_call: TRBJ1-1; v_call: TRBV20-1; clone_size: many; cdr3_aa: CSASEAGVDTEAFF; cdr3_nt: TGCAGTGCTAGCGAAGCCGGGGTTGATACTGAAGCTTTCTTT
d_call: NA; j_call: TRBJ2-4; v_call: TRBV4-3; clone_size: many; cdr3_aa: CASSQEAAKNIQYF; cdr3_nt: TGCGCCAGCAGCCAAGAGGCAGCCAAAAACATTCAGTACTTC
d_call: NA; j_call: TRBJ2-5; v_call: TRBV15; clone_size: NA; cdr3_aa: CATSRDISQETQYF; cdr3_nt: TGTGCCACCAGCAGAGATATAAGCCAAGAGACCCAGTACTTC
d_call: NA; j_call: TRBJ1-2; v_call: TRBV20-1; clone_size: few; cdr3_aa: CSARSTGSDYGYTF; cdr3_nt: TGCAGTGCTAGAAGCACAGGGTCGGACTATGGCTACACCTTC
d_call: NA; j_call: TRBJ1-4; v_call: TRBV20-1; clone_size: many; cdr3_aa: CSASVRIATNEKLFF; cdr3_nt: TGCAGTGCTAGTGTCAGGATTGCAACTAATGAAAAACTGTTTTTT
d_call: NA; j_call: TRBJ1-1; v_call: TRBV20-1; clone_size: many; cdr3_aa: CSASSITKAFF; cdr3_nt: TGCAGTGCTAGTTCCATTACCAAGGCTTTCTTT
d_call: NA; j_call: TRBJ2-7; v_call: TRBV6-1; clone_size: NA; cdr3_aa: CASSEGTAYEQYF; cdr3_nt: TGTGCCAGCAGTGAAGGGACAGCCTACGAGCAGTACTTC
d_call: TRBD1; j_call: TRBJ1-1; v_call: TRBV6-6; clone_size: many; cdr3_aa: CASSKDRVYTEAFF; cdr3_nt: TGTGCCAGCAGTAAGGACAGGGTCTACACTGAAGCTTTCTTT
d_call: NA; j_call: TRBJ2-7; v_call: TRBV11-2; clone_size: few; cdr3_aa: CASSPVSRQDSYEQYF; cdr3_nt: TGTGCCAGCAGCCCAGTCAGCCGGCAGGACTCCTACGAGCAGTACTTC
d_call: NA; j_call: TRBJ1-1; v_call: TRBV5-6; clone_size: many; cdr3_aa: CASSQLWAEAFF; cdr3_nt: TGTGCCAGCAGCCAACTATGGGCTGAAGCTTTCTTT
d_call: TRBD2; j_call: TRBJ2-1; v_call: TRBV7-6; clone_size: few; cdr3_aa: CASSLVASGVYNEQFF; cdr3_nt: TGTGCCAGCAGCTTAGTCGCTAGCGGGGTATACAATGAGCAGTTCTTC
d_call: NA; j_call: TRBJ2-3; v_call: TRBV25-1; clone_size: few; cdr3_aa: CASRKGGSTDTQYF; cdr3_nt: TGTGCCAGCAGAAAGGGGGGAAGCACAGATACGCAGTATTTT
d_call: TRBD1; j_call: TRBJ1-6; v_call: TRBV9; clone_size: few; cdr3_aa: CASSVEGQGNSPLHF; cdr3_nt: TGTGCCAGCAGCGTAGAGGGACAGGGAAACTCACCCCTCCACTTT
d_call: NA; j_call: TRBJ2-7; v_call: TRBV6-5; clone_size: few; cdr3_aa: CASSYSTAYEQYF; cdr3_nt: TGTGCCAGCAGTTACTCCACGGCATACGAGCAGTACTTC
d_call: TRBD2; j_call: TRBJ2-1; v_call: TRBV9; clone_size: NA; cdr3_aa: CASSVEGGSGGALSYNEQFF; cdr3_nt: TGTGCCAGCAGCGTAGAGGGAGGAAGCGGGGGGGCGTTATCCTACAATGAGCAGTTCTTC
d_call: TRBD1; j_call: TRBJ1-1; v_call: TRBV5-1; clone_size: NA; cdr3_aa: CASSRDRVLAFF; cdr3_nt: TGCGCCAGCAGCCGGGACAGGGTTCTCGCTTTCTTT
d_call: NA; j_call: TRBJ1-5; v_call: TRBV4-2; clone_size: many; cdr3_aa: CASSQGQGSNQPQHF; cdr3_nt: TGTGCCAGCAGCCAAGGGCAGGGTTCCAATCAGCCCCAGCATTTT
d_call: TRBD1; j_call: TRBJ2-5; v_call: TRBV11-2; clone_size: many; cdr3_aa: CASSTYRGRETQYF; cdr3_nt: TGTGCCAGCAGCACTTACAGGGGCCGAGAGACCCAGTACTTC
d_call: TRBD1; j_call: TRBJ2-5; v_call: TRBV5-4; clone_size: many; cdr3_aa: CASSWSTGGETQYF; cdr3_nt: TGTGCCAGCAGCTGGAGTACAGGGGGGGAGACCCAGTACTTC
d_call: TRBD1; j_call: TRBJ1-6; v_call: TRBV2; clone_size: NA; cdr3_aa: CASRGGQGRPPLHF; cdr3_nt: TGTGCCAGCAGGGGCGGACAGGGGCGGCCACCCCTCCACTTT
d_call: NA; j_call: TRBJ2-1; v_call: TRBV3-1; clone_size: NA; cdr3_aa: CASSQEVAGSDEQFF; cdr3_nt: TGTGCCAGCAGCCAAGAGGTGGCGGGGTCGGATGAGCAGTTCTTC
d_call: NA; j_call: TRBJ2-1; v_call: TRBV27; clone_size: NA; cdr3_aa: CASSFGLGGGGEQFF; cdr3_nt: TGTGCCAGCAGTTTTGGTTTAGGAGGGGGCGGTGAGCAGTTCTTC
d_call: TRBD1; j_call: TRBJ1-4; v_call: TRBV6-2/TRBV6-3; clone_size: few; cdr3_aa: CASSYSSRTGDEKLFF; cdr3_nt: TGTGCCAGCAGTTACTCGAGCAGGACAGGTGATGAAAAACTGTTTTTT
d_call: NA; j_call: TRBJ2-3; v_call: TRBV10-2; clone_size: many; cdr3_aa: CASSGIGGTDTQYF; cdr3_nt: TGCGCCAGCAGTGGGATAGGAGGCACAGATACGCAGTATTTT
d_call: TRBD1; j_call: TRBJ2-7; v_call: TRBV2; clone_size: NA; cdr3_aa: CASKGTDYEQYF; cdr3_nt: TGTGCCAGCAAAGGGACAGACTACGAGCAGTACTTC
d_call: TRBD1; j_call: TRBJ1-1; v_call: TRBV5-1; clone_size: few; cdr3_aa: CASRGGQGLGTEAFF; cdr3_nt: TGCGCCAGCAGGGGCGGACAGGGGTTGGGAACTGAAGCTTTCTTT
d_call: TRBD2; j_call: TRBJ2-7; v_call: TRBV30; clone_size: NA; cdr3_aa: CAWSVPLAGESSYEQYF; cdr3_nt: TGTGCCTGGAGTGTACCACTAGCGGGGGAAAGCTCCTACGAGCAGTACTTC
d_call: NA; j_call: TRBJ2-7; v_call: TRBV5-1; clone_size: NA; cdr3_aa: CASSLTGDTSYEQYF; cdr3_nt: TGCGCCAGCAGCTTGACGGGGGACACCTCCTACGAGCAGTACTTC
d_call: NA; j_call: TRBJ2-3; v_call: TRBV5-1; clone_size: few; cdr3_aa: CASIDTGTLDTQYF; cdr3_nt: TGCGCCAGCATCGATACCGGGACCCTCGATACGCAGTATTTT
d_call: NA; j_call: TRBJ1-4; v_call: TRBV7-2; clone_size: few; cdr3_aa: CASSLVRVEKLFF; cdr3_nt: TGTGCCAGCAGCTTAGTCCGAGTTGAAAAACTGTTTTTT
d_call: NA; j_call: TRBJ1-1; v_call: TRBV6-2/TRBV6-3; clone_size: many; cdr3_aa: CASSWPKGGMNTEAFF; cdr3_nt: TGTGCCAGCAGTTGGCCCAAGGGGGGTATGAACACTGAAGCTTTCTTT
d_call: TRBD1; j_call: TRBJ2-7; v_call: TRBV5-1; clone_size: few; cdr3_aa: CASSSGTGRWEQYF; cdr3_nt: TGCGCCAGCAGCTCCGGGACAGGGCGATGGGAGCAGTACTTC
d_call: TRBD2; j_call: TRBJ2-5; v_call: TRBV27; clone_size: NA; cdr3_aa: CASSLGTSGGETQYF; cdr3_nt: TGTGCCAGCAGTTTAGGGACTAGCGGGGGTGAGACCCAGTACTTC
d_call: TRBD2; j_call: TRBJ2-3; v_call: TRBV14; clone_size: many; cdr3_aa: CASSPIPTSDFPIDTQYF; cdr3_nt: TGTGCCAGCAGCCCAATTCCGACTAGCGACTTCCCGATCGATACGCAGTATTTT
d_call: NA; j_call: TRBJ1-1; v_call: TRBV7-9; clone_size: NA; cdr3_aa: CASSEVLRTEAFF; cdr3_nt: TGTGCCAGCAGCGAAGTTTTAAGGACTGAAGCTTTCTTT
d_call: NA; j_call: TRBJ2-5; v_call: TRBV5-1; clone_size: many; cdr3_aa: CASSLRVGGPQETQYF; cdr3_nt: TGCGCCAGCAGCCTCCGGGTGGGGGGCCCCCAAGAGACCCAGTACTTC
d_call: TRBD1; j_call: TRBJ2-2; v_call: TRBV6-1; clone_size: many; cdr3_aa: CASSEVIPGQGSSGELFF; cdr3_nt: TGTGCCAGCAGTGAAGTTATTCCGGGACAGGGTTCCTCGGGGGAGCTGTTTTTT
d_call: NA; j_call: TRBJ1-5; v_call: TRBV29-1; clone_size: many; cdr3_aa: CSVLNQPQHF; cdr3_nt: TGCAGCGTGTTAAATCAGCCCCAGCATTTT
d_call: NA; j_call: TRBJ1-4; v_call: TRBV15; clone_size: NA; cdr3_aa: CATSPGSGVGEKLFF; cdr3_nt: TGTGCCACCAGCCCCGGGTCCGGGGTGGGCGAAAAACTGTTTTTT
d_call: NA; j_call: TRBJ1-6; v_call: TRBV7-8; clone_size: NA; cdr3_aa: CASSRGDSPLHF; cdr3_nt: TGTGCCAGCAGCCGCGGGGATTCACCCCTCCACTTT
d_call: NA; j_call: TRBJ2-2; v_call: TRBV5-1; clone_size: many; cdr3_aa: CASSLETGYNGELFF; cdr3_nt: TGCGCCAGCAGCTTGGAAACAGGGTATAACGGGGAGCTGTTTTTT
d_call: NA; j_call: TRBJ2-3; v_call: TRBV20-1; clone_size: many; cdr3_aa: CSASTGPSTDTQYF; cdr3_nt: TGCAGTGCTAGTACGGGCCCAAGCACAGATACGCAGTATTTT
d_call: NA; j_call: TRBJ1-4; v_call: TRBV19; clone_size: few; cdr3_aa: CASSFGRNEKLFF; cdr3_nt: TGTGCCAGTAGTTTTGGGCGTAATGAAAAACTGTTTTTT
d_call: NA; j_call: TRBJ1-1; v_call: TRBV20-1; clone_size: many; cdr3_aa: CSARGGWGNTEAFF; cdr3_nt: TGCAGTGCTAGAGGTGGTTGGGGGAACACTGAAGCTTTCTTT
d_call: TRBD2; j_call: TRBJ2-3; v_call: TRBV6-5; clone_size: many; cdr3_aa: CASSYMGISGVSTDTQYF; cdr3_nt: TGTGCCAGCAGTTACATGGGGATTAGCGGGGTTAGCACAGATACGCAGTATTTT
d_call: NA; j_call: TRBJ1-1; v_call: TRBV7-6; clone_size: many; cdr3_aa: CASSLTRQEQAFF; cdr3_nt: TGTGCCAGCAGCTTAACAAGGCAGGAGCAAGCTTTCTTT
d_call: NA; j_call: TRBJ1-1; v_call: TRBV5-6; clone_size: many; cdr3_aa: CASSPGGVGLEAEAFF; cdr3_nt: TGTGCCAGCAGCCCCGGGGGGGTGGGCCTAGAGGCTGAAGCTTTCTTT
d_call: TRBD2; j_call: TRBJ2-5; v_call: TRBV12-3/TRBV12-4; clone_size: many; cdr3_aa: CASRGLAGQETQYF; cdr3_nt: TGTGCCAGCAGAGGACTAGCGGGGCAAGAGACCCAGTACTTC